The clone carrying this T cell receptor beta chain was picked up one time. These data are taken from a study of T cell changes during pregnancy in multiple sclerosis. The germline V gene has CDR1 SGHDT and CDR2 YYEEEE. CDR3 length equals 15 residues. Losses at the gene ends were 4 bases for V and 0 bases for J; bases not matched to a gene: 5. Measured with immunoSEQ multiplex PCR; TCRdb has only the in-frame clones, and not every one. The table shows 34,000 or so clones, with 75% to 95% occurring only once. The chain is built from TRBV5-6 and TRBJ1-2; 8 bases line up with TRBD1. This receptor was identified in a female donor with multiple sclerosis, enrolled in a pregnancy study. The material was CD8+ T cells from peripheral blood mononuclear cells, obtained before pregnancy. The CDR3 region has the DNA TGTGCCAGCAGCCCGGACAGGGACTCTAACTATGGCTACACCTTC. Its protein product is CASSPDRDSNYGYTF. The entire variable domain, with the rest obtained from reference TRBV5-6 and TRBJ1-2, is as follows: DAGVTQSPTHLIKTRGQQVTLRCSPKSGHDTVSWYQQALGQGPQFIFQYYEEEERQRGNFPDRFSGHQFPNYSSELNVNALLLGDSALYLCASSPDRDSNYGYTFGSGTRLTVV.